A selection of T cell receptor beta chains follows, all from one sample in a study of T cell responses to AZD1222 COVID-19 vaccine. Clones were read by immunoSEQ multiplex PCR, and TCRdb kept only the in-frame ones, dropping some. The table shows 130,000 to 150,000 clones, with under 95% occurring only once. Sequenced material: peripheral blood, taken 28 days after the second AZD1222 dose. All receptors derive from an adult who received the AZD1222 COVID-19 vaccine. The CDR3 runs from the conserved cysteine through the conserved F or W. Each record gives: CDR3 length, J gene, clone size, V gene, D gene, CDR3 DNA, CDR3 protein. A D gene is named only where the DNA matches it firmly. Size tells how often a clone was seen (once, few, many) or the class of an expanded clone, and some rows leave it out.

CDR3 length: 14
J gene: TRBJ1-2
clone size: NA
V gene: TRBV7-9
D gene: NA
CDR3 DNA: TGTGCCAGCAGCTTAAATAAAGGAAACTATGGCTACACCTTC
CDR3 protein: CASSLNKGNYGYTF

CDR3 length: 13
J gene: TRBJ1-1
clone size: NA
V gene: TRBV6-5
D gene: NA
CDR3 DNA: TGTGCCAGCAGTTACGGAGGGAGTACTGAAGCTTTCTTT
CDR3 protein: CASSYGGSTEAFF

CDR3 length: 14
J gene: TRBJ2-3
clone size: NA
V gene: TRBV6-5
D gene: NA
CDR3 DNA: TGTGCCAGCAGTCGACTAGAGAACACAGATACGCAGTATTTT
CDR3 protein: CASSRLENTDTQYF

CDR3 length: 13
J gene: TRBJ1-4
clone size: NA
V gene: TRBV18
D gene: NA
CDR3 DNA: TGTGCCAGCTCACCCCAGGGAAATGAAAAACTGTTTTTT
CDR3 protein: CASSPQGNEKLFF

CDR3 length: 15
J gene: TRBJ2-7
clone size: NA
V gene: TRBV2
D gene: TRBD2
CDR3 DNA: TGTGCCAGCAGTGGGACTAGCGGGAGAGGGTACGAGCAGTACTTC
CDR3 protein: CASSGTSGRGYEQYF

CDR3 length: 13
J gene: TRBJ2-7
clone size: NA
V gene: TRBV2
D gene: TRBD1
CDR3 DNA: TGTGCCAGCAGGACAGGGAGCTCCTACGAGCAGTACTTC
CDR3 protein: CASRTGSSYEQYF

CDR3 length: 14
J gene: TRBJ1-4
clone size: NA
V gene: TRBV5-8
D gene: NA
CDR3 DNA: TGTGCCAGCAGCTTAGGTGCAACTAATGAAAAACTGTTTTTT
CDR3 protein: CASSLGATNEKLFF

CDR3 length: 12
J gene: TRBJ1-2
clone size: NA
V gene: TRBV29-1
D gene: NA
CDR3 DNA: TGCAGCGTTGGCGGAGCTAACTATGGCTACACCTTC
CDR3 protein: CSVGGANYGYTF

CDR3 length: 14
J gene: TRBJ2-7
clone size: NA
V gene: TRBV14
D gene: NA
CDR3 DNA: TGTGCCAGCAGCCAAGATGTAGGTGGCTACGAGCAGTACTTC
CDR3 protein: CASSQDVGGYEQYF

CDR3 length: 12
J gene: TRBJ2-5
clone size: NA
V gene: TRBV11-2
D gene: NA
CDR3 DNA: TGTGCCAGCAGCTTAGGATGGGAGACCCAGTACTTC
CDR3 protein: CASSLGWETQYF

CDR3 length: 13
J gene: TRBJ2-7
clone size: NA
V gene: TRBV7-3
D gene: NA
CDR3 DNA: TGTGCCAGCAGCTCGTCGTTAAATACAGTTCCAACGTTC
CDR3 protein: CASSSSLNTVPTF

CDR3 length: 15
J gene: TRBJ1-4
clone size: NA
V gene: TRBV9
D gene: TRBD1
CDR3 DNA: TGTGCCAGCAGCGTAGGGACTTCAGGGGGCGAAAAACTGTTTTTT
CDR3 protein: CASSVGTSGGEKLFF

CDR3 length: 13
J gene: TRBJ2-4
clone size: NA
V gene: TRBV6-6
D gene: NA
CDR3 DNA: TGTGCCAGCAGTTACTCCTCCTATGACATTCAGTACTTC
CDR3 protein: CASSYSSYDIQYF

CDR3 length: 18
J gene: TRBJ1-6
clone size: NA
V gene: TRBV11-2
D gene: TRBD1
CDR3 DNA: TGTGCCAGCAGCTCAGCCGGGACAGGGAATCCGCGTAATTCACCCCTCCACTTT
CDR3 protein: CASSSAGTGNPRNSPLHF

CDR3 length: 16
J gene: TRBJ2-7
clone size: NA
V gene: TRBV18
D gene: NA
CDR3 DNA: TGTGCCAGCTCACCAACGGCGGGGGGGACAGGGTACGAGCAGTACTTC
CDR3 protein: CASSPTAGGTGYEQYF

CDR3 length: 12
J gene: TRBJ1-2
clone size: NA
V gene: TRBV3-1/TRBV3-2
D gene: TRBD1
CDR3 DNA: TGTGCCAGCAGCCTTCGGACAGGGCTCTACACCTTC
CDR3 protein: CASSLRTGLYTF

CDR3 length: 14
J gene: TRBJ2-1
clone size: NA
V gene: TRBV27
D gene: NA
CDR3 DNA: TGTGCCAGCAGTTTATGGTCAGGAGGAAACGAGCAGTTCTTC
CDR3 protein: CASSLWSGGNEQFF

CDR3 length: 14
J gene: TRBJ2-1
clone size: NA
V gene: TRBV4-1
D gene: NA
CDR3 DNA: TGCGCCAGCAGCCAAGTAGATCGGCCCAATGAGCAGTTCTTC
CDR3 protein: CASSQVDRPNEQFF

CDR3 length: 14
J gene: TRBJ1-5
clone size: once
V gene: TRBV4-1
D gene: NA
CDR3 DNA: TGCGCCAGCAGCCAACTCAGGGTAAGCCAGCCCCAGCATTTT
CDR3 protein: CASSQLRVSQPQHF

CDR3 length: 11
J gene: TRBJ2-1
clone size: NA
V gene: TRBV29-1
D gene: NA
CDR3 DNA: TGCAGCGTTGATAGGGACAATGAGCAGTTCTTC
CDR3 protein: CSVDRDNEQFF

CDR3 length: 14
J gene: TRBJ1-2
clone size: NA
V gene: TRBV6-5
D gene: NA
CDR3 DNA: TGTGCCAGCAGTCTAGAGGGGGGAGGCTATGGCTACACCTTC
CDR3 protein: CASSLEGGGYGYTF

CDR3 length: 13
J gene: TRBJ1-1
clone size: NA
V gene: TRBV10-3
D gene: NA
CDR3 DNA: TGTGCCATCAGTGAACAGGAGAACACTGAAGCTTTCTTT
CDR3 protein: CAISEQENTEAFF

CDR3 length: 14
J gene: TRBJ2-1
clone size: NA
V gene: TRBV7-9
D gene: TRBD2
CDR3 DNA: TGTGCCAGCAGCTTTGAGGGACTAGCGGGGGAGCAGTTCTTC
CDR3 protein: CASSFEGLAGEQFF

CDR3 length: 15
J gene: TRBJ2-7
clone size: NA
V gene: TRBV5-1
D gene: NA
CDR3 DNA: TGCGCCAGCAGCTTGGCCATGGGTATCTCCTACGAGCAGTACTTC
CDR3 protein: CASSLAMGISYEQYF

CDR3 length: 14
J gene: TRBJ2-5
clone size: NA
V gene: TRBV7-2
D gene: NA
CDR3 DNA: TGTGCCAGCAGCCAAGTGAGCGGAGGAGAGACCCAGTACTTC
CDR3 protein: CASSQVSGGETQYF

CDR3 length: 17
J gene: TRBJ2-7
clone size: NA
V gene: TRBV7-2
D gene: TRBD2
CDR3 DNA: TGTGCCAGCAGCTTAGCCCCATTACCCGGGGGGGACTACGAGCAGTACTTC
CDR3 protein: CASSLAPLPGGDYEQYF

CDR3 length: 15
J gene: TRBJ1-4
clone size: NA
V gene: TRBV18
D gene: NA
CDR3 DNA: TGTGCCAGCTCAAACAGGGACGGCCGTAATGAAAAACTGTTTTTT
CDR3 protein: CASSNRDGRNEKLFF

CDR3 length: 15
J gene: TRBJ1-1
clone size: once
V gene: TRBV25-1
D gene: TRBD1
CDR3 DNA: TGTGCCAGCAGAACTCGACAGGGAAGGCACACTGAAGCTTTCTTT
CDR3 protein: CASRTRQGRHTEAFF

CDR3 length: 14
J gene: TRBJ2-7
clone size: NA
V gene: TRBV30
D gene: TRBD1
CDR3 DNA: TGTGCCTGGAGTATCTGGGGCAGGGGGCACGAGCAGTACTTC
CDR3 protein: CAWSIWGRGHEQYF

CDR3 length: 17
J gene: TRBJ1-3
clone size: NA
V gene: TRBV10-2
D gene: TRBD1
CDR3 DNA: TGCGCCAGCATCCAAACAGGGGGCACTTGGTGCGGAAACACCATATATTTT
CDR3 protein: CASIQTGGTWCGNTIYF

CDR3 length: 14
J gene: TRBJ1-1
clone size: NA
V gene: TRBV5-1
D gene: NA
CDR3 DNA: TGCGCCAGCAGCTTATTTCAGGGTAACGCTGAAGCTTTCTTT
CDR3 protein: CASSLFQGNAEAFF

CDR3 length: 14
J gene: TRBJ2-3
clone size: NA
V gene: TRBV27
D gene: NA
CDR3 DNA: TGTGCCAGCAGCCAACCGGGCATCACAGATACGCAGTATTTT
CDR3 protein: CASSQPGITDTQYF

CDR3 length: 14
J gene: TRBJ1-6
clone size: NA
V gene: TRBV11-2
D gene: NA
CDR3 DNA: TGTGCCAGCAGGAAGGTGCAGGGCAACTCACCCCTCCACTTT
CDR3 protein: CASRKVQGNSPLHF

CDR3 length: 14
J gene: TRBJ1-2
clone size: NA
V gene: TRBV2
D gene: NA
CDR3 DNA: TGTGCCAGCATTCGTACGGGGGGATCGGACGGCTACACCTTC
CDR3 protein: CASIRTGGSDGYTF

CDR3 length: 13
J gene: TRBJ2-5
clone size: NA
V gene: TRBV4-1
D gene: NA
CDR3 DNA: TGCGCCAGCAGCCTCGGATCGCGAGAGACCCAGTACTTC
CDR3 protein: CASSLGSRETQYF

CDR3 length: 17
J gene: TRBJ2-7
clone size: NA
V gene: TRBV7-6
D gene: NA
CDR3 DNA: TGTGCCAGCAGCGGCCAGGGCGGGCGCGGGGTCTACTACGAGCAGTACTTC
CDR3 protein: CASSGQGGRGVYYEQYF

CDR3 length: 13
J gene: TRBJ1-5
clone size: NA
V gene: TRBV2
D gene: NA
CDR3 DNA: TGTGCCGGCTCCGGGGGGAGCGGTCAGCCCCAGCATTTT
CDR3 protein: CAGSGGSGQPQHF

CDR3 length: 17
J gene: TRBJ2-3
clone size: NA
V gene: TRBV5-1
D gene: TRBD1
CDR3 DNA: TGCGCCAGCAGCTGGACAGGGCTACTGAGTCCCACAGATACGCAGTATTTT
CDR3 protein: CASSWTGLLSPTDTQYF

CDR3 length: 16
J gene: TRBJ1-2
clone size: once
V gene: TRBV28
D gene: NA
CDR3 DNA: TGTGCCACCGCAAGCCCGGGAGGGAGACAGGAGCATGGCTACACCTTC
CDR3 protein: CATASPGGRQEHGYTF

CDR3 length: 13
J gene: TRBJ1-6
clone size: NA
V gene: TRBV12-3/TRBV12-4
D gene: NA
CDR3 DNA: TGTGCCAGCAGTCCTTCACAGGTATCACCCCTCCACTTT
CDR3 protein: CASSPSQVSPLHF

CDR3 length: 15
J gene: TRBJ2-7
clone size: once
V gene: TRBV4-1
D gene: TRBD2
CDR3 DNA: TGCGCCAGCAGCCAGTCGACTAGCGCAACCTACGAGCAGTACTTC
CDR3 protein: CASSQSTSATYEQYF

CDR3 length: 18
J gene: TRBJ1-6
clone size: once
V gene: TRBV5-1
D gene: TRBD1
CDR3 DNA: TGCGCCAGCAGCTTGTCCGGGCCCGGACAGGTAAATAATTCACCCCTCCACTTT
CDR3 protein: CASSLSGPGQVNNSPLHF

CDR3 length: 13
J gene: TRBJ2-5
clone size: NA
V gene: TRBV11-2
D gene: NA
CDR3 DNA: TGTGCCAGCAGCTCCATCCCCCCTGAGACCCAGTACTTC
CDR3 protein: CASSSIPPETQYF

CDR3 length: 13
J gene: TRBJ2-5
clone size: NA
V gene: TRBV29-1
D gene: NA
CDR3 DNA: TGCAGCGTCACAACTAGCCGGAGTGAGACCCAGTACTTC
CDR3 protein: CSVTTSRSETQYF

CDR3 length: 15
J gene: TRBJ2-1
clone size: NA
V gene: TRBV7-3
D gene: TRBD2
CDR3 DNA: TGTGCCAGCAGCTTAACCCGGACTAGTAGCAATGAGCAGTTCTTC
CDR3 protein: CASSLTRTSSNEQFF

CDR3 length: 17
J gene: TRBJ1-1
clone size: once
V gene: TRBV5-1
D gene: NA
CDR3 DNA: TGCGCCAGCAGCCGAGCCAGGGAGTCAAGGGGGAACACTGAAGCTTTCTTT
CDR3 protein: CASSRARESRGNTEAFF

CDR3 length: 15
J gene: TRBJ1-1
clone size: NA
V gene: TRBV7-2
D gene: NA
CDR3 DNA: TGTGCCAGCAGTTTGGCCGGGACACAGAACACTGAAGCTTTCTTT
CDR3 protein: CASSLAGTQNTEAFF

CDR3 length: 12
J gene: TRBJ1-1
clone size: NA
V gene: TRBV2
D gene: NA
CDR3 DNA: TGTGCCAGGGGGACACTGAACACTGAAGCTTTCTTT
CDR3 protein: CARGTLNTEAFF

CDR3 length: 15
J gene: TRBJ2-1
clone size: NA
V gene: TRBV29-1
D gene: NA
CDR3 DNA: TGCAGCGTTGGAGGGGGATCTTCCCACTACAATGAGCAGTTCTTC
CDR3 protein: CSVGGGSSHYNEQFF

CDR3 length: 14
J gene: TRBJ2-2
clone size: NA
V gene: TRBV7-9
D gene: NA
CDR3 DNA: TGTGCCAGCAGCCGGAAGACGGATACCGGGGAGCTGTTTTTT
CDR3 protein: CASSRKTDTGELFF

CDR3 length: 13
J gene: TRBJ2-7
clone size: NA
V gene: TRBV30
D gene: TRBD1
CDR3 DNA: TGTGCCTGGAGTCGACAGGGATCTGGCGAGCAGTACTTC
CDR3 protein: CAWSRQGSGEQYF

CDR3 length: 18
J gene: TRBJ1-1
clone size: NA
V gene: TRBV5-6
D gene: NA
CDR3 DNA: TGTGCCAGCAGCTCCCTCCGTTCAAGGGGAGTTATGAACACTGAAGCTTTCTTT
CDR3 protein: CASSSLRSRGVMNTEAFF

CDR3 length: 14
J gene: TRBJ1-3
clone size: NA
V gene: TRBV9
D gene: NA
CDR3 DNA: TGTGCCAGCAGCGTAAAAGACTCTGGAAACACCATATATTTT
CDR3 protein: CASSVKDSGNTIYF

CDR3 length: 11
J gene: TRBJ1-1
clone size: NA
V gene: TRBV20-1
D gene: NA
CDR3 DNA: TGCAGTGCTAACGAGGTCCGGTCACAGTTCTTT
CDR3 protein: CSANEVRSQFF